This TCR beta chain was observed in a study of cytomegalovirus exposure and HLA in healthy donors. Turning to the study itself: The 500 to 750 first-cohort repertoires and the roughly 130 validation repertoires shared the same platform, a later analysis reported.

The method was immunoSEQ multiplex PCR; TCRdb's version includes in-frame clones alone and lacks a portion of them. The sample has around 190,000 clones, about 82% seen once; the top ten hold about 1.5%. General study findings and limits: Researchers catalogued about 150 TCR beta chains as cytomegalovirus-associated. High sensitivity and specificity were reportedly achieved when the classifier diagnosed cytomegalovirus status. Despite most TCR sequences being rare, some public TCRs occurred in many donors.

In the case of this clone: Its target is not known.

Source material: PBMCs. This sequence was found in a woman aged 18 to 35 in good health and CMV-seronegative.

In DNA form, the CDR3 reads TGTGCCAGCAGTGAGGACAGGTGGAATGAGCAGTTCTTC. Translating it yields CASSEDRWNEQFF. This rearrangement joins TRBV2 to TRBJ2-1; 7 bases map to TRBD1. With 3 bases clipped from V and 7 bases from J, the junction kept 3 bases outside the gene matches. From germline, CDR1 is SNHLY and CDR2 FYNNEI. The CDR3 covers 13 residues.